The present TCR beta chain was sequenced within a study of type 1 and type 2 diabetes patients. As for the study in general: A total of about 19 million paired-end reads came from the whole study.

PCR was run on genomic DNA. The TCR beta CDR3 region was amplified using 30 forward and 13 reverse primers. TCRdb re-called the multiplex PCR reads with MiXCR, one entry per CDR3 protein. The table lists 250,000 to 300,000 distinct CDR3 sequences, approximately 50% of them singletons. This clonotype came up a few times. CDR3 size: 13 residues. CDR1 SGHAT and CDR2 FQNNGV come from the germline V gene. Between the trimmed V and J ends, which lost 3 bases and 4 bases, there was a span of 10 bases. Sequencing was done on a sample of peripheral blood mononuclear cells (PBMCs). The receptor's source is a man aged 18 to 29 with type 2 diabetes. The rearrangement links TRBV11-2 to TRBJ2-7; tentative D call: TRBD1 (6 bases). The CDR3 nucleotides read TGTGCCAGCAGCTTCGGGACACTTTACGAGCAGTACTTC. Translated: CASSFGTLYEQYF.